The next 14 T cell receptor beta chains were all read from a single sample in a study of blood T cells in healthy people across ages (dated by TCRdb to the mid-2010s). Preparation of the library involved 5' RACE. The run used an Illumina HiSeq 2500. A second PCR of roughly 7 to 12 cycles was run with a J-beta primer mix and a sample-barcoded 5' primer. TCRdb took the public reads, trimmed them with fastp at Q25, ran MiXCR for clone calling and kept in-frame beta chains. Each CDR3 protein gets just one entry, which takes the most common genes and DNA from the rows behind it. The sample contains some 1.5 million distinct CDR3 sequences, about 42% of them found a single time. Jointly, the top ten make up around 4% of the sample. Source material: blood. These TCRs come from a woman aged 18-29 years in good health.

In this sample, this clonotype turned up a few times. This chain connects TRBV19 to TRBJ2-1, with TRBD2 matching over 10 bases. There are 14 residues in the CDR3. Trimming cost V 6 bases and J 4 bases; bases outside gene matches: 3. Per the germline V gene, CDR1 is LNHDA and CDR2 is SQIVND (reference sequence). This CDR3 is CASRLAGEYNEQFF. In DNA form, the CDR3 reads TGTGCCAGTAGGCTAGCGGGAGAGTACAATGAGCAGTTCTTC. The complete variable domain, with remaining parts taken from reference TRBV19 and TRBJ2-1, reads DGGITQSPKYLFRKEGQNVTLSCEQNLNHDAMYWYRQDPGQGLRLIYYSQIVNDFQKGDIAEGYSVSREKKESFPLTVTSAQKNPTAFYLCASRLAGEYNEQFFGPGTRLTVL.

The gene calls are TRBV5-6 and TRBJ2-1, with a weak D call TRBD2 (6 bases). The last part of the DNA fits TRBJ2-7 better; the J call may be wrong. This CDR3 spans 12 amino acids. CDR1 and CDR2 (germline): SGHDT, YYEEEE. In DNA, the CDR3 is TGTGCCAGCCCTAATTCCCGGGGGGAGCAGTACTTC. The encoded protein is CASPNSRGEQYF.

CDR3: CASRFGQGGGGYTF. In DNA, the CDR3 is TGTGCCAGCAGGTTCGGACAGGGCGGAGGCGGCTACACCTTC. This sequence joins TRBV12-3 or TRBV12-4 and TRBJ1-2; 8 bases are a match to TRBD1. Germline trimming cut 6 bases from V and 8 bases from J; bases unmatched to any gene: 11. There are 14 residues in the CDR3.

Note on this clonotype: A read error is possible here, since a much larger clone lies one base away. The chain carries TRBV6-6 and TRBJ2-1; D remains unclear. Between the trimmed V and J ends, which lost 6 bases and 4 bases, there was a span of 7 bases. CDR3 length: 12 amino acids. Germline V gene data show CDR1 as MNHNY and CDR2 as SVGAGI (reference sequence). The CDR3 DNA reads TGTGCCAGCAGGTCCCAGTACAATGAGCAGTTCTTC. Translated: CASRSQYNEQFF.

A single count supports this clonotype. The missing conserved phenylalanine or tryptophan at the end of this CDR3 makes a read error likely. The DNA is omitted, as the CDR3 cannot be located on it reliably, and the CDR3 follows TCRdb's listing. CDR3 region: CAISDRQGNGYTFGS. This chain links TRBV10-3 with TRBJ2-5. Germline V gene sequence: CDR1 ENHRY, CDR2 SYGVKD. Including both end residues, the CDR3 is 15 amino acids long.

This clonotype was observed a handful of times. The chain employs TRBV21-1 and TRBJ2-7; the D segment call TRBD1 is taken from the table without a DNA check. TRBV21-1 is termed a pseudogene. The CDR3 length is 12 residues. The CDR3 DNA sequence: TGTGCCAGCAGCAAAGGGGGGGACGAGCAGTACTTC. Protein: CASSKGGDEQYF.

Worth noting for this clonotype: The likely explanation is a read error, given a far larger clone one base away. The chain uses TRBV12-3 or TRBV12-4 and TRBJ2-3; TRBD1 is a possible D gene (5 bases). The CDR3 is 12 residues long. The CDR3 region is CASSRGTDTEYF. The CDR3 coding sequence is TGTGCCAGCAGTAGGGGCACAGATACGGAGTATTTT.

The chain links TRBV12-3 or TRBV12-4 to TRBJ2-3; either TRBD1 or TRBD2 may supply D (5 bases each). The CDR3 length is 11 residues. V gave up 7 bases and J gave up 6 bases, with 8 bases separating them. The CDR3 nucleotides are TGTGCCAGCATAGGGACGGATACGCAGTATTTT. Translated, it gives CASIGTDTQYF.

The chain uses TRBV5-1 and TRBJ2-2, with D possibly matching TRBD2 (7 bases). Deletions cut 0 bases from V and 1 base from J, with 10 bases between. The CDR3 is made up of 16 amino acids. Germline V CDR1 and CDR2: SGHRS, YFSETQ. The CDR3 coding sequence is TGCGCCAGCAGCTTGGAGGGGGGGCTGAACACCGGGGAGCTGTTTTTT. Protein product: CASSLEGGLNTGELFF.

V is TRBV10-3 and J is TRBJ2-1; possible D gene TRBD1, 5 bases. This CDR3 region has 13 residues. The germline gives CDR1 ENHRY, CDR2 SYGVKD. Trimming took 8 bases from V and 8 from J, leaving 16 bases between them. This CDR3 reads CAIGSARVDEQFF. The DNA of the CDR3 is TGTGCCATCGGATCTGCCAGGGTCGATGAGCAGTTCTTC.

V and J are TRBV29-1 and TRBJ2-4; TRBD1 agrees at 7 bases. The J call may be mistaken, given a closer DNA end match to TRBJ2-7. The V gene's germline CDR1 is SQVTM and CDR2 ANQGSEA. The CDR3 has 14 amino acids. DNA of the CDR3: TGCAGCGCCGCAGACAGGCCAGGGGGCTACGAGCAGTACTTC. Its translation: CSAADRPGGYEQYF.

The chain uses TRBV5-1 and TRBJ2-6; D is tentatively TRBD1 or TRBD2 (5 bases each). V was clipped by 4 bases and J by 1 base, with 9 bases between them. Germline V gene lookup returns CDR1 SGHRS and CDR2 YFSETQ. The CDR3 extends over 15 amino acids. CDR3 DNA sequence: TGCGCCAGCAGCGATGGGGGATCTGGGGCCAACGTCCTGACTTTC. Its protein product is CASSDGGSGANVLTF.

This chain joins TRBV4-3 and TRBJ2-2, with TRBD1 as a possible D gene (6 bases). Trimming shortened V by 3 bases and J by 6 bases, and 11 bases separated the two germline ends. The CDR3 is made up of 14 amino acids. The V gene's germline CDR1 is LGHNA and CDR2 YSLEER. CDR3 loop: CASSQPGVPGELFF. Written as DNA, the CDR3 is TGCGCCAGCAGCCAGCCAGGGGTCCCCGGGGAGCTGTTTTTT.

The chain combines TRBV12-3 or TRBV12-4 with TRBJ1-2, with 7 bases matching TRBD1. The CDR3 runs 14 residues. Losses at the gene ends were 3 bases for V and 2 bases for J; bases not matched to a gene: 3. The CDR3 sequence is CASSFLTGNYGYTF. CDR3 nucleotides: TGTGCCAGCAGTTTCCTGACAGGGAACTATGGCTACACCTTC.